The rows below give T cell receptor beta chains drawn from one sample of a study of prognosis after radiotherapy for stage I lung cancer. MiXCR, run by TCRdb on the multiplex PCR reads, gives a single entry per CDR3 protein. The table lists more than 15,000 distinct CDR3 sequences, around 30% of them singletons. Specimen: PBMCs, collected before or after stereotactic body radiation therapy (not recorded which). These receptor sequences come from a donor aged 50 or older with non-small cell lung cancer. CDR3s include the opening cysteine and the closing phenylalanine or tryptophan. The D gene is left open where the match is weak. Part of the rows lack a size; the others show once, few, many or a class for expanded clones.

d_gene	v_gene	abundance	j_gene	CDR3aa	CDR3nt
.	TRBV15	many	TRBJ1-2	CATSRDRGGYGYTF	TGTGCCACCAGCAGAGATCGCGGGGGCTATGGCTACACCTTC
TRBD1	TRBV12-3/TRBV12-4	.	TRBJ2-5	CASRLRTGGQETQYF	TGTGCCAGCCGGCTAAGGACAGGCGGACAAGAGACCCAGTACTTC
TRBD2	TRBV6-1	.	TRBJ2-3	CASSAASGRADTQYF	TGTGCCAGCAGTGCGGCTAGCGGGAGAGCGGATACGCAGTATTTT
TRBD1	TRBV19	many	TRBJ1-5	CASRTQGAGQPQHF	TGTGCCAGTAGGACACAGGGGGCAGGCCAGCCCCAGCATTTT
.	TRBV3-1	many	TRBJ2-7	CASSAGRMVEF	TGTGCCAGCAGCGCGGGACGGATGGTTGAGTTC
.	TRBV12-3/TRBV12-4	many	TRBJ2-2	CASSLLGAGELFF	TGTGCCAGCAGTCTACTAGGGGCCGGGGAGCTGTTTTTT
TRBD1	TRBV25-1	many	TRBJ2-7	CASTSTGLEQYF	TGTGCCAGCACCTCGACAGGGCTCGAGCAGTACTTC
.	TRBV5-1	.	TRBJ1-3	CASSLAPGTGLGGNTMYF	TGCGCCAGTAGCTTGGCCCCGGGGACCGGGCTGGGTGGAAACACCATGTATTTT
.	TRBV19	many	TRBJ2-6	CASSIPGVFQSGANVLTF	TGTGCCAGTAGTATCCCGGGCGTATTCCAATCTGGGGCCAACGTCCTGACTTTC
.	TRBV20-1	many	TRBJ1-2	CSARDFRGFGYTF	TGCAGTGCTAGAGATTTTCGTGGTTTTGGCTACACCTTC